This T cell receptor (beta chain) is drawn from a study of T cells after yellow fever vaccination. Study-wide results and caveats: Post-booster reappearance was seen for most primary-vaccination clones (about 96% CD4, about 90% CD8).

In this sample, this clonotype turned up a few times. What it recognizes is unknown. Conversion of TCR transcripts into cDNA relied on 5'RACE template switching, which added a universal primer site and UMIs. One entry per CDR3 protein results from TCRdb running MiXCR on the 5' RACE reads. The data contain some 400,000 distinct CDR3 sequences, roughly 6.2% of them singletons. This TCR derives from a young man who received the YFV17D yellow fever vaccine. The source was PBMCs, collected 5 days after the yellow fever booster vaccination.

The CDR3 protein is CSAKGPSWGEQFF. The CDR3 nucleotides are TGCAGTGCTAAGGGGCCTTCCTGGGGTGAGCAGTTCTTC. The chain joins TRBV20-1 to TRBJ2-1; D possibly corresponds to TRBD1 (5 bases). V lost 4 bases and J 9 bases, leaving 16 bases between the germline ends. Germline assignment: CDR1 DFQATT and CDR2 SNEGSKA (reference sequence). The CDR3 consists of 13 residues.